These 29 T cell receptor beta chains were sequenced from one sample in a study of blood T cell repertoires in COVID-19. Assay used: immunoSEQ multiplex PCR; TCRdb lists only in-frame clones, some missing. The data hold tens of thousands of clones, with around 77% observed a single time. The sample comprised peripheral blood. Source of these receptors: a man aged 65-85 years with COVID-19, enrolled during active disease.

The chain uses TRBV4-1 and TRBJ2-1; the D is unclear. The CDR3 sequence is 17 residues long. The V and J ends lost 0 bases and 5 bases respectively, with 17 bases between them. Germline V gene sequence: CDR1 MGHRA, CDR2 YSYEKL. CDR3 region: CASSQDPILLADNEQFF. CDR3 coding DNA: TGCGCCAGCAGCCAAGATCCCATCTTGTTAGCTGACAATGAGCAGTTCTTC.

The CDR3 loop reads CASSAFGENTEAFF. CDR3 DNA sequence: TGTGCCAGCAGCGCGTTCGGGGAGAACACTGAAGCTTTCTTT. This chain uses TRBV9 with TRBJ1-1; the D is unclear. V lost 3 bases, J lost 1 base, and 10 bases lay in between. The CDR3 extends over 14 amino acids. CDR1 and CDR2 from the germline V gene are SGDLS and YYNGEE.

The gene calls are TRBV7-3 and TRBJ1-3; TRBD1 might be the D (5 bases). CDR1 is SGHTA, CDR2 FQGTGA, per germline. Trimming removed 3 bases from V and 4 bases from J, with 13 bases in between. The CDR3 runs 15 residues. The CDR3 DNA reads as TGTGCCAGCAGCTTTGGCGGGGGAGGGGGAAACACCATATATTTT. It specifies CASSFGGGGGNTIYF.

The CDR3 sequence: CASSFGRPWTREGNEQFF. Here the CDR3 DNA reads TGTGCCAGCAGTTTCGGACGACCATGGACTAGAGAAGGGAATGAGCAGTTCTTC. The J gene is TRBJ2-1, the V gene TRBV28; TRBD2 aligns across 7 bases. V lost 3 bases, J lost 7 bases, and 18 bases stayed unmatched. The CDR3 contains 18 residues. The germline gives CDR1 MDHEN, CDR2 SYDVKM.

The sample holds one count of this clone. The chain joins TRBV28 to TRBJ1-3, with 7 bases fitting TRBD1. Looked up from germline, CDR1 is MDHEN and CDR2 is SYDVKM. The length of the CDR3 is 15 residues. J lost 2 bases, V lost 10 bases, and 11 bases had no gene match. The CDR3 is CAITTGFRAGNTIYF. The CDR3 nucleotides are TGTGCCATTACGACAGGGTTTCGTGCTGGAAACACCATATATTTT.

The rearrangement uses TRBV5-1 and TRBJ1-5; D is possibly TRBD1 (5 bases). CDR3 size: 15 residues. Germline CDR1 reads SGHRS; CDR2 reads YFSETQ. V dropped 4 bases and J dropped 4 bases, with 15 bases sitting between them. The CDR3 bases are TGCGCCAGCAGCCTTTCCGGGACTGCAAATCAGCCCCAGCATTTT. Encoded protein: CASSLSGTANQPQHF.

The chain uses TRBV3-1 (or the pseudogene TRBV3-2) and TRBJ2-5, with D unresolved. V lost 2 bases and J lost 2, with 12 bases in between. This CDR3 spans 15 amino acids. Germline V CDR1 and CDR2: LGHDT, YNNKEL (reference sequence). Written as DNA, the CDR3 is TGTGCCAGCAGCCAACGCGCCGGGTCGCAAGAGACCCAGTACTTC. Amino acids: CASSQRAGSQETQYF.

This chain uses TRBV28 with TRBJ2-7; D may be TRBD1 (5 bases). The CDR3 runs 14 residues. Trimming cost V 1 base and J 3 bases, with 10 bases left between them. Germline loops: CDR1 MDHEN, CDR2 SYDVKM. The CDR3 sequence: CASSLSGRVYEQYF. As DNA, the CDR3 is TGTGCCAGCAGTTTATCTGGCAGGGTCTACGAGCAGTACTTC.

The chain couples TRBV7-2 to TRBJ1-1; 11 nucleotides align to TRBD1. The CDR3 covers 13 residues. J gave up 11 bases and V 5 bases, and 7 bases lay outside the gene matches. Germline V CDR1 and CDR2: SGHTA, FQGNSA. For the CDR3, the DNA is TGTGCCAGCAGCCTTCGGACAGGGGGCGACGCTTTCTTT. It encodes CASSLRTGGDAFF.

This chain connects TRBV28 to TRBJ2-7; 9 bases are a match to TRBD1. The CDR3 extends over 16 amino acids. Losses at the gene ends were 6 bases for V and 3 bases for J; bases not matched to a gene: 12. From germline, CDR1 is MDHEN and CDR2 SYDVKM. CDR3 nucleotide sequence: TGTGCCAGCAGAATCTCTCCGGGACAGGGTCGCTACGAGCAGTACTTC. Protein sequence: CASRISPGQGRYEQYF. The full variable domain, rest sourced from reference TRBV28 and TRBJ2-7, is DVKVTQSSRYLVKRTGEKVFLECVQDMDHENMFWYRQDPGLGLRLIYFSYDVKMKEKGDIPEGYSVSREKKERFSLILESASTNQTSMYLCASRISPGQGRYEQYFGPGTRLTVT.

CDR3 sequence: CASSPASSANYGYTF. The CDR3 nucleotides are TGTGCCAGCTCACCGGCCTCATCCGCAAACTATGGCTACACCTTC. The V gene is TRBV18, the J gene TRBJ1-2; D gene uncertain. CDR3 length: 15 residues. Trimming stripped 3 bases from V and 2 bases from J, with 13 bases between. Germline V CDR1 and CDR2: KGHSH, LQKENI.

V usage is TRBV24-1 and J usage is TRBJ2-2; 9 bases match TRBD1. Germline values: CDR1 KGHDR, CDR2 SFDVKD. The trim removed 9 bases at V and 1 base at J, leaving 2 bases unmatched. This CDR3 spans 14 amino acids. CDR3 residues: CATGGQGNTGELFF. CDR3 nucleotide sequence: TGTGCCACCGGGGGACAGGGGAACACCGGGGAGCTGTTTTTT.

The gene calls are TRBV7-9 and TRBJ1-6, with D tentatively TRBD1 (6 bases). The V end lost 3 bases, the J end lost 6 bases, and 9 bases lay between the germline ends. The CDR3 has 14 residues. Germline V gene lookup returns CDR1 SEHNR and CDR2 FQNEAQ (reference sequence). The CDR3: CASSFGQLNSPLHF. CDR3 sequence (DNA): TGTGCCAGCAGCTTTGGACAGCTTAATTCACCCCTCCACTTT.

This CDR3 reads CSVQGLGSYEQYF. As DNA, the CDR3 is TGCAGCGTTCAAGGCCTGGGGAGCTACGAGCAGTACTTC. This sequence joins TRBV29-1 and TRBJ2-7, with a possible D match to TRBD2 (5 bases). In germline, CDR1 is SQVTM, CDR2 ANQGSEA. Trimming stripped 5 bases from V and 3 bases from J, with 14 bases between. This CDR3 comprises 13 residues.

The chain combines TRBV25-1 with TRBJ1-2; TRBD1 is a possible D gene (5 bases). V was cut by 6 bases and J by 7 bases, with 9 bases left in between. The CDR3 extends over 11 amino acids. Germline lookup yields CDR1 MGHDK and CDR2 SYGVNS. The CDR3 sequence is CASSQGAGYTF. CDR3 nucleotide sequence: TGTGCCAGCAGCCAGGGTGCTGGCTACACCTTC.

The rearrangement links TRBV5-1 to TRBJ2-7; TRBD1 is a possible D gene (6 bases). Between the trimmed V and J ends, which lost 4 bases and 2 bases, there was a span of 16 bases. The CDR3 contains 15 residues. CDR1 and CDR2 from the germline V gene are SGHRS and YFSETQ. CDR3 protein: CASSNRVPGPYEQYF. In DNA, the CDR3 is TGCGCCAGCAGCAACAGGGTTCCGGGACCCTACGAGCAGTACTTC. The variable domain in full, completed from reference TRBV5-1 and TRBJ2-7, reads KAGVTQTPRYLIKTRGQQVTLSCSPISGHRSVSWYQQTPGQGLQFLFEYFSETQRNKGNFPGRFSGRQFSNSRSEMNVSTLELGDSALYLCASSNRVPGPYEQYFGPGTRLTVT.

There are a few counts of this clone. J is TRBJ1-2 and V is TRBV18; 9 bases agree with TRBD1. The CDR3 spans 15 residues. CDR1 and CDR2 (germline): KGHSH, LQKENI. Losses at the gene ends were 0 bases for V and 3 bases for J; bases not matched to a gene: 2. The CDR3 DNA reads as TGTGCCAGCTCACCACCCACAGGGGGCGACTATGGCTACACCTTC. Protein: CASSPPTGGDYGYTF.

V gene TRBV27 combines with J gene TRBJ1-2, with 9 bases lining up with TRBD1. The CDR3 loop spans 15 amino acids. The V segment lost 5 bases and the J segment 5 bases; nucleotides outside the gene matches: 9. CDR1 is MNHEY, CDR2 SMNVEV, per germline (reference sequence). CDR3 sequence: CASSRGQGVGYGYTF. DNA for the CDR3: TGTGCCAGCAGTCGGGGACAGGGTGTAGGGTATGGCTACACCTTC.

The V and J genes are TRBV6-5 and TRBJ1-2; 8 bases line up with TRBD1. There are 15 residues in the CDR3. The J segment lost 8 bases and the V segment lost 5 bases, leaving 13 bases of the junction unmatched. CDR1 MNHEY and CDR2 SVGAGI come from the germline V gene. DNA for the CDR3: TGTGCCAGCAGTACATCGACAGGGGTCTTCGAGGGCTACACCTTC. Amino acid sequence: CASSTSTGVFEGYTF.

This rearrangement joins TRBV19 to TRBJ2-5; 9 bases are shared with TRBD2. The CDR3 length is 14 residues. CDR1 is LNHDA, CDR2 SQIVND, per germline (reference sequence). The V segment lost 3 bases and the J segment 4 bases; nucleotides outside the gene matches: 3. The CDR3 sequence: CASSIAGGRETQYF. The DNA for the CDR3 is TGTGCCAGTAGTATTGCGGGAGGGCGAGAGACCCAGTACTTC.

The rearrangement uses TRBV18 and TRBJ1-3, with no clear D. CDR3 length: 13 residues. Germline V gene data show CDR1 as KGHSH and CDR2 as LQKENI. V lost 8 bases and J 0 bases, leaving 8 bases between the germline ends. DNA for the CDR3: TGTGCCAGCCTGGGGAGCTCTGGAAACACCATATATTTT. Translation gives CASLGSSGNTIYF. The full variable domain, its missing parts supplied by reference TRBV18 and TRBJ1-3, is NAGVMQNPRHLVRRRGQEARLRCSPMKGHSHVYWYRQLPEEGLKFMVYLQKENIIDESGMPKERFSAEFPKEGPSILRIQQVVRGDSAAYFCASLGSSGNTIYFGEGSWLTVV.

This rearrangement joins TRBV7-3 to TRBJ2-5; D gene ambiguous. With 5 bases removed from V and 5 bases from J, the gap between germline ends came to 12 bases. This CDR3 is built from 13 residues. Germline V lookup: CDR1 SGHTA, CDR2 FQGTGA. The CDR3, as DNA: TGTGCCAGCAGCCCCCAGAAATCCGAGACCCAGTACTTC. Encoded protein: CASSPQKSETQYF.

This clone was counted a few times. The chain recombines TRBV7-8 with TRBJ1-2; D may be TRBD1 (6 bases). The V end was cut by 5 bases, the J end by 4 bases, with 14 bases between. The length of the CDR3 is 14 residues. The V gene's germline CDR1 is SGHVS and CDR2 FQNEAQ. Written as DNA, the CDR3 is TGTGCCAGCAGCCTGGGGGCTAAAGTCTATGGCTACACCTTC. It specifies CASSLGAKVYGYTF.

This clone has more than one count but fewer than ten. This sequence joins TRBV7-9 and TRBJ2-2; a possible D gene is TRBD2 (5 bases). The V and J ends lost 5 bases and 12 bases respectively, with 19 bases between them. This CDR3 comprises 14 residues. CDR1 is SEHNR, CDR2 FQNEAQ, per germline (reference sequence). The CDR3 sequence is CASSPLGPLDKLFF. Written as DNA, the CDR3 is TGTGCCAGCAGCCCCCTGGGCCCACTAGATAAGCTGTTTTTT. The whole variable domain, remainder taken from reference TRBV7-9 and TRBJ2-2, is DTGVSQNPRHKITKRGQNVTFRCDPISEHNRLYWYRQTLGQGPEFLTYFQNEAQLEKSRLLSDRFSAERPKGSFSTLEIQRTEQGDSAMYLCASSPLGPLDKLFFGEGSRLTVL.

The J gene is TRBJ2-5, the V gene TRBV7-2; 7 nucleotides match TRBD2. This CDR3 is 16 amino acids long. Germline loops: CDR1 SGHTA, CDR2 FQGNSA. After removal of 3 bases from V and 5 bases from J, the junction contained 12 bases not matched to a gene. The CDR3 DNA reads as TGTGCCAGCAGCTTGTCGGGGGGATCTGTGGGTGAGACCCAGTACTTC. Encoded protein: CASSLSGGSVGETQYF.

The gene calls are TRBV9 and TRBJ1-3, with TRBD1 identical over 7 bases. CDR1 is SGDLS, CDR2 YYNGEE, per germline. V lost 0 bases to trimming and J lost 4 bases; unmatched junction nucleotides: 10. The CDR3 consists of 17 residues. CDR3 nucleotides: TGTGCCAGCAGCGTAGAGGTATTCAGGGGGGCAGGAAACACCATATATTTT. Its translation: CASSVEVFRGAGNTIYF.

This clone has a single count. The CDR3 spells CASSQQGRNTEAFF. CDR3 DNA: TGTGCCAGCAGCCAACAGGGGCGGAACACTGAAGCTTTCTTT. The chain combines TRBV5-6 with TRBJ1-1, with 7 positions matching TRBD1. V shed 4 bases and J 1 base; nucleotides not matched to a gene: 4. This CDR3 spans 14 amino acids. The germline V gene encodes CDR1 SGHDT and CDR2 YYEEEE.

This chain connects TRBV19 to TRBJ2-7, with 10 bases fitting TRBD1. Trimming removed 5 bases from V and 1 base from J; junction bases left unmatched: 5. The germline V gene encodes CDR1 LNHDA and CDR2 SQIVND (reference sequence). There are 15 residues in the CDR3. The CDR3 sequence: CASSAPGQGSYEQYF. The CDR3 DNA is TGTGCCAGTAGTGCTCCGGGACAGGGGTCCTACGAGCAGTACTTC.

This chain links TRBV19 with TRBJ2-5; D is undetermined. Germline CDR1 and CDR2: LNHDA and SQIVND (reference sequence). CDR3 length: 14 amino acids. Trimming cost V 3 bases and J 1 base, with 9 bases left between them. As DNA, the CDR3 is TGTGCCAGTAGTATTCGCGCTACCCAAGAGACCCAGTACTTC. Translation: CASSIRATQETQYF.